Presented here are 32 T cell receptor beta chains from one specimen sequenced in a study of Ad26.COV2.S vaccination and SARS-CoV-2 variants. Libraries were prepared by immunoSEQ multiplex PCR; TCRdb keeps only in-frame clonotypes and omits some of them. The sample holds about 420,000 clones, more than 75% seen once. Treatment specified: roughly 19 received Ad26.COV2.S at low or high dose, single or two shots; a few received placebo; per-sample allocation not given. Samples came from day 63 after the first vaccine or placebo injection. The sequencing here drew on peripheral blood, taken in a trial of Ad26.COV2.S vaccine versus placebo. Receptors originate from a person between 18 and 60 years old who received the Ad26.COV2.S COVID-19 vaccine or a placebo.

The CDR3 reads CASSDITGGGPSAEAFF. The CDR3 DNA is TGTGCCAGTAGTGATATAACAGGGGGCGGACCAAGCGCTGAAGCTTTCTTT. V usage is TRBV19 and J usage is TRBJ1-1, with TRBD1 identical over 9 bases. Trimming at V came to 5 bases and at J to 6 bases, leaving 16 bases not matched to a gene. The germline CDR1 and CDR2 sequences are LNHDA and SQIVND (reference sequence). This CDR3 contains 17 residues.

This chain links TRBV6-6 with TRBJ2-7; D unclear. Trimming took 0 bases from V and 0 from J, leaving 9 bases between them. Germline-derived CDR1 and CDR2 are MNHNY and SVGAGI (reference sequence). The CDR3 is 15 amino acids. CDR3 amino acids: CASSYSDALSYEQYF. The CDR3 nucleotides read TGTGCCAGCAGTTACTCGGACGCCCTCTCCTACGAGCAGTACTTC.

The chain has TRBV12-3 or TRBV12-4 and TRBJ1-2; possibly TRBD1 for D (6 bases). The CDR3 length is 13 residues. Trimming left V 5 bases short and J 5 bases short, with 12 bases between. This CDR3 is CASSGRTAYGYTF. DNA for the CDR3: TGTGCCAGCAGTGGACGGACAGCTTATGGCTACACCTTC.

The chain links TRBV19 to TRBJ1-5; D gene ambiguous. The germline V gene encodes CDR1 LNHDA and CDR2 SQIVND (reference sequence). Between the trimmed V and J ends, which lost 5 bases and 8 bases, there was a span of 19 bases. The CDR3 extends over 15 amino acids. Here the CDR3 DNA reads TGTGCCAGTAGTGGGAGGTGGAAGGCAGCGGAGCCCCAGCATTTT. Its protein product is CASSGRWKAAEPQHF.

V gene TRBV12-3 or TRBV12-4 combines with J gene TRBJ2-3; a possible D gene is TRBD2 (5 bases). The CDR3 extends over 13 amino acids. The V and J ends lost 6 bases and 9 bases respectively, with 16 bases between them. Here the CDR3 DNA reads TGTGCCAGCAGAGATTTGCGGGCGAAGACGCAGTATTTT. It specifies CASRDLRAKTQYF.

This clone came up once. This sequence joins TRBV29-1 and TRBJ1-5; D remains ambiguous. In germline, CDR1 is SQVTM, CDR2 ANQGSEA. V was shortened by 5 bases and J by 3 bases, with 5 bases between the two germline ends. There are 11 residues in the CDR3. The CDR3 coding sequence is TGCAGCGTTACCTTCAATCAGCCCCAGCATTTT. As protein: CSVTFNQPQHF.

The rearrangement uses TRBV5-8 and TRBJ2-7, with 9 bases fitting TRBD1. Germline CDR1 SGHTS, CDR2 YDEGEE. The CDR3 is 16 residues long. The V gene end was trimmed by 1 base and the J gene end by 5 bases; junction bases not matched to a gene: 10. CDR3 residues: CASSLFVRDRVNEQYF. Here the CDR3 DNA reads TGTGCCAGCAGCTTGTTCGTTAGGGACAGGGTAAACGAGCAGTACTTC.

In nucleotides, the CDR3 is TGTGCCAGCAGTCCCCCGGGACAGCTCGGAAACACCATATATTTT. Its translation: CASSPPGQLGNTIYF. V is TRBV28 and J is TRBJ1-3; 7 positions agree with TRBD1. The CDR3 extends over 15 amino acids. V shed 5 bases, J shed 4 bases, and the junction held 8 bases outside the gene matches. Germline CDR1 reads MDHEN; CDR2 reads SYDVKM.

The chain has TRBV15 and TRBJ1-1; D perhaps matches TRBD1 (5 bases). CDR1 and CDR2 (germline): LNHNV, YYDKDF (reference sequence). This CDR3 contains 14 residues. Trimming cost V 0 bases and J 4 bases, with 9 bases left between them. CDR3 DNA: TGTGCCACCAGCAGAGAACGGAGGGGCACTGAAGCTTTCTTT. Translating it yields CATSRERRGTEAFF.

The V call is TRBV7-2, the J call TRBJ2-3, with 7 bases aligning to TRBD2. The CDR3 is made up of 19 amino acids. The germline V gene has CDR1 SGHTA and CDR2 FQGNSA. The V gene end was trimmed by 1 base and the J gene end by 7 bases; junction bases not matched to a gene: 20. The DNA for the CDR3 is TGTGCCAGCAGCTTAGAGGGAACCTATCGGGGGGTCCGTTTGAATACGCAGTATTTT. Protein sequence: CASSLEGTYRGVRLNTQYF.

The rearrangement links TRBV4-1 to TRBJ1-1, with D possibly matching TRBD1 (5 bases). The CDR3 sequence is 16 residues long. Germline V CDR1 and CDR2: MGHRA, YSYEKL. Trimming removed 4 bases from V and 0 bases from J, with 15 bases in between. The CDR3 sequence is CASSPGGRGMNTEAFF. The CDR3, as DNA: TGCGCCAGCAGCCCTGGGGGTCGGGGGATGAACACTGAAGCTTTCTTT.

The V call is TRBV5-1, the J call TRBJ2-7, with D possibly being TRBD1 (5 bases). CDR3 size: 13 residues. The ends were cut back, 4 bases at V and 7 bases at J, with 15 bases in the middle. Germline V CDR1 and CDR2: SGHRS, YFSETQ. The CDR3 region is CASSPVTVEEQYF. CDR3 in DNA: TGCGCCAGCAGCCCGGTGACAGTTGAGGAGCAGTACTTC.

J is TRBJ2-1 and V is TRBV19; 8 positions match TRBD2. V dropped 3 bases and J dropped 7; count of bases not matched to a gene: 8. The germline CDR1 and CDR2 sequences are LNHDA and SQIVND (reference sequence). The CDR3 length is 15 residues. The CDR3 DNA sequence: TGTGCCAGTAGTATCTTTGCGGGGGGTGCAAATGAGCAGTTCTTC. The encoded protein is CASSIFAGGANEQFF.

The chain recombines TRBV28 with TRBJ1-5; possibly TRBD1 for D (6 bases). This CDR3 spans 16 amino acids. V lost 2 bases to trimming and J lost 0 bases, with 11 bases between them. The V gene's germline CDR1 is MDHEN and CDR2 SYDVKM. The DNA of the CDR3 is TGTGCCAGCAGTTTAGGGCAGGGGTATAGCAATCAGCCCCAGCATTTT. Encoded protein: CASSLGQGYSNQPQHF.

The chain employs TRBV5-5 and TRBJ2-2; D is uncertain. The V gene lost 4 bases and the J gene lost 3 bases, with 13 bases spanning the gap. The CDR3 extends over 15 amino acids. CDR1 is SGHKS, CDR2 YYEKEE, per germline (reference sequence). In nucleotides, the CDR3 is TGTGCCAGCAGCCCACCGGGTTTTCACACCGGGGAGCTGTTTTTT. Its protein is CASSPPGFHTGELFF.

The chain employs TRBV2 and TRBJ2-5, with D possibly matching TRBD2 (5 bases). This CDR3 comprises 14 residues. Per germline, CDR1 SNHLY and CDR2 FYNNEI. V was cut by 6 bases and J by 2 bases, with 13 bases left in between. The CDR3 region is CASSPAGLQETQYF. The CDR3 DNA is TGTGCCAGCAGCCCCGCGGGTCTTCAAGAGACCCAGTACTTC.

The CDR3 spells CASSRSTLSREQYF. In DNA form, the CDR3 reads TGTGCCAGCAGTCGCTCCACACTATCGCGAGAGCAGTACTTC. V is TRBV2 and J is TRBJ2-7, with D uncertain. The CDR3 runs 14 residues. Germline CDR1 is SNHLY and CDR2 is FYNNEI. Trimming cost V 5 bases and J 7 bases, with 18 bases left between them.

The rearrangement joins TRBV10-1 to TRBJ2-1; no clear D. CDR1 is WNHNN, CDR2 SYGVQD, per germline (reference sequence). The CDR3 is 16 residues long. Trimming left V 10 bases short and J 7 bases short, with 26 bases between. Here the CDR3 reads CAIHRKGHPHLNEQFF. The CDR3 DNA is TGCGCCATCCACCGGAAGGGTCACCCCCACCTGAATGAGCAGTTCTTC.

The rearrangement joins TRBV27 to TRBJ2-2, with a tentative D call TRBD2 (6 bases). The germline V gene encodes CDR1 MNHEY and CDR2 SMNVEV (reference sequence). The CDR3 has 16 amino acids. V was trimmed by 5 bases and J by 5 bases, leaving 18 bases between them. CDR3 loop: CASSPSGWGGTGELFF. For the CDR3, the DNA is TGTGCCAGCAGTCCCTCCGGGTGGGGAGGAACCGGGGAGCTGTTTTTT.

This chain uses TRBV28 with TRBJ2-4; D may be TRBD2 (6 bases). Trimming took 5 bases from V and 4 from J, leaving 12 bases between them. The germline CDR1 and CDR2 sequences are MDHEN and SYDVKM. The CDR3 consists of 14 residues. CDR3 DNA: TGTGCCAGCAGTGCCCGGGAGCCTAAAAACATTCAGTACTTC. Translating it yields CASSAREPKNIQYF.

The chain combines TRBV7-9 with TRBJ1-1; 7 nucleotides agree with TRBD1. The CDR3 loop spans 17 amino acids. The V gene's germline CDR1 is SEHNR and CDR2 FQNEAQ (reference sequence). Trimming cost V 4 bases and J 4 bases; bases outside gene matches: 15. The CDR3 protein is CASSSNGQEPKGTEAFF. In DNA form, the CDR3 reads TGTGCCAGCAGCTCGAATGGACAGGAACCCAAGGGCACTGAAGCTTTCTTT.

In its sample, this clone was seen once. The rearrangement joins TRBV28 to TRBJ2-5; D tentatively reads TRBD1 or TRBD2 (5 bases each). V was clipped by 6 bases and J by 4 bases, with 6 bases between them. Germline V gene lookup returns CDR1 MDHEN and CDR2 SYDVKM. The CDR3 length is 11 residues. CDR3 protein: CASRGVETQYF. The CDR3 DNA follows: TGTGCCAGCAGGGGGGTAGAGACCCAGTACTTC.

The chain combines TRBV19 with TRBJ1-5; a weak D match, TRBD1 (5 bases). The germline V gene encodes CDR1 LNHDA and CDR2 SQIVND (reference sequence). The CDR3 has 14 amino acids. Deletions cut 8 bases from V and 4 bases from J, with 15 bases between. This CDR3 is CASSFSGGNQPQHF. DNA for the CDR3: TGTGCCAGTTCCTTCTCCGGGGGAAATCAGCCCCAGCATTTT.

The CDR3 is CASSEYRDSNSNQPQHF. As DNA, the CDR3 is TGCGCCAGCAGTGAGTACCGGGACAGCAATAGCAATCAGCCCCAGCATTTT. The rearrangement links TRBV10-2 to TRBJ1-5; 7 nucleotides agree with TRBD1. The CDR3 has 17 amino acids. Germline values: CDR1 WSHSY, CDR2 SAAADI. The V gene end was trimmed by 1 base and the J gene end by 0 bases; junction bases not matched to a gene: 6.

V gene TRBV19 combines with J gene TRBJ1-1; D perhaps matches TRBD1 (5 bases). CDR3 size: 13 residues. Germline CDR1 LNHDA, CDR2 SQIVND (reference sequence). V lost 1 base and J 4 bases, leaving 7 bases between the germline ends. CDR3 bases: TGTGCCAGTAGTATAGTGGGGGGCACTGAAGCTTTCTTT. It codes for CASSIVGGTEAFF.

The chain links TRBV4-1 to TRBJ2-3; D gene ambiguous. The CDR3 covers 17 residues. Germline CDR1 is MGHRA and CDR2 is YSYEKL. V gave up 2 bases and J gave up 6 bases, with 21 bases separating them. The CDR3 sequence: CASSQKLRLASVDTQYF. CDR3 nucleotide sequence: TGCGCCAGCAGCCAAAAACTTAGGCTGGCCTCGGTGGATACGCAGTATTTT.

There are a few counts of this clone. The chain uses TRBV3-1 (or the pseudogene TRBV3-2) and TRBJ1-4, with a tentative D call TRBD1 (6 bases). Germline loops: CDR1 LGHDT, CDR2 YNNKEL (reference sequence). The CDR3 totals 17 residues. Deletions cut 4 bases from V and 0 bases from J, with 15 bases between. The CDR3 sequence: CASSLRTASATNEKLFF. In DNA form, the CDR3 reads TGTGCCAGCAGCCTCCGGACAGCGTCGGCAACTAATGAAAAACTGTTTTTT.

V and J are TRBV5-1 and TRBJ2-1, with 12 bases fitting TRBD2. This CDR3 spans 19 amino acids. CDR1 SGHRS and CDR2 YFSETQ come from the germline V gene. J gave up 0 bases and V 4 bases, and 11 bases lay outside the gene matches. This chain's CDR3 is CASSGGLAGLISSYNEQFF. CDR3 sequence (DNA): TGCGCCAGCAGCGGGGGACTAGCGGGTCTTATCAGCTCCTACAATGAGCAGTTCTTC.

The chain joins TRBV5-4 to TRBJ2-7; 11 bases match TRBD2. Germline-derived CDR1 and CDR2 are SGHNT and YYREEE (reference sequence). The ends lost 2 bases at V and 0 bases at J; junction bases unmatched: 1. The CDR3 runs 15 residues. The CDR3 is CASSFSGGASYEQYF. CDR3 DNA: TGTGCCAGCAGCTTTAGCGGGGGGGCCTCCTACGAGCAGTACTTC.

The V call is TRBV9, the J call TRBJ2-3; no clear D gene. Germline loops: CDR1 SGDLS, CDR2 YYNGEE. With 0 bases removed from V and 0 bases from J, the gap between germline ends came to 11 bases. This CDR3 has 16 residues. CDR3 in DNA: TGTGCCAGCAGCGTAGGGGCAAGACCTAGCACAGATACGCAGTATTTT. Its translation: CASSVGARPSTDTQYF. Full variable domain (remainder filled in from reference TRBV9 and TRBJ2-3): DSGVTQTPKHLITATGQRVTLRCSPRSGDLSVYWYQQSLDQGLQFLIQYYNGEERAKGNILERFSAQQFPDLHSELNLSSLELGDSALYFCASSVGARPSTDTQYFGPGTRLTVL.

V usage is TRBV6-2 or TRBV6-3 and J usage is TRBJ2-1; D could derive from TRBD1 or TRBD2 (6 bases each). The V end lost 6 bases, the J end lost 4 bases, and 16 bases lay between the germline ends. The CDR3 runs 15 residues. Germline assignment: CDR1 MNHEY and CDR2 SVGEGT. For the CDR3, the DNA is TGTGCCAGCAGCCCCGGAAGGGGGGAGTACAATGAGCAGTTCTTC. Its translation is CASSPGRGEYNEQFF.

The rearrangement links TRBV3-1 (or the pseudogene TRBV3-2) to TRBJ1-6, with D possibly matching TRBD1 (6 bases). Germline loops: CDR1 LGHDT, CDR2 YNNKEL (reference sequence). Trimming left V 6 bases short and J 9 bases short, with 21 bases between. CDR3 length: 16 amino acids. This CDR3 is CASSPMGHSGASPLHF. The CDR3 DNA sequence: TGTGCCAGCAGTCCCATGGGACATTCCGGTGCTTCACCCCTCCACTTT.